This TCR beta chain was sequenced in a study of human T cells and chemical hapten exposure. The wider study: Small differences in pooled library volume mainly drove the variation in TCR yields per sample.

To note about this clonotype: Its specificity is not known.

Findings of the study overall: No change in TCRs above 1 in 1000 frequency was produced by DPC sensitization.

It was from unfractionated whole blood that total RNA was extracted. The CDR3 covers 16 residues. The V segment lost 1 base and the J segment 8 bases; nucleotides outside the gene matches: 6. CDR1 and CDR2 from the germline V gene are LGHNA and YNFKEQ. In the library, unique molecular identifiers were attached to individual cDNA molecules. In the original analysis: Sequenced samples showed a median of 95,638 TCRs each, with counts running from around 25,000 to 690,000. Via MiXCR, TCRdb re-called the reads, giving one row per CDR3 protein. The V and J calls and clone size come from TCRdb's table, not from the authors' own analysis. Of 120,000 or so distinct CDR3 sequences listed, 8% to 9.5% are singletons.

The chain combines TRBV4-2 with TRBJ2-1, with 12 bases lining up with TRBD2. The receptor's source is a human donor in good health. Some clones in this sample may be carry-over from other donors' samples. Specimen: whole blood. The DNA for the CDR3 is TGTGCCAGCAGCCAAGCGCTAGCGGGGGGGGAAGATGAGCAGTTCTTC. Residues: CASSQALAGGEDEQFF.